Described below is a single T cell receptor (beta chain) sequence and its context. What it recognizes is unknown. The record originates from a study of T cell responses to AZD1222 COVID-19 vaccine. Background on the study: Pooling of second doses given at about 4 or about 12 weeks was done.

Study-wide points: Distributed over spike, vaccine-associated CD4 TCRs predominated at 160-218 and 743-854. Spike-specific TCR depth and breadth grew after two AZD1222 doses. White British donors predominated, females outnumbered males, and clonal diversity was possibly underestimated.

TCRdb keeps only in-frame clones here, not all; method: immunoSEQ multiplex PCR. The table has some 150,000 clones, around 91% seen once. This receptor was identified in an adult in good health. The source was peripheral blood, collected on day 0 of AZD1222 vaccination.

The CDR3 spells CASSNDRGWDTEAFF. The CDR3, as DNA: TGCGCCAGCAGCAACGACAGGGGGTGGGACACTGAAGCTTTCTTT. This sequence joins TRBV4-3 and TRBJ1-1, with 9 nucleotides matching TRBD1. The CDR3 consists of 15 residues. V lost 5 bases to trimming and J lost 3 bases; unmatched junction nucleotides: 7. CDR1 is LGHNA and CDR2 is YSLEER in the germline V gene.